This is a list of T cell receptor beta chains from one sample in a study of T cell responses to AZD1222 COVID-19 vaccine. Data came from immunoSEQ multiplex PCR; TCRdb stores just in-frame clones and leaves some out. In the table there are roughly 83,000 clones, approximately 85% of which are singletons. The source material was peripheral blood, sampled on day 0 of AZD1222 vaccination. These receptors originate from an adult in good health. Each CDR3 is given with its conserved first and last residue. The D gene is left open where the match is weak. The size of a clone is reported for some rows only, either as once, few or many, or as a class for expanded clones.

J gene | clone size | V gene | D gene | CDR3 DNA | CDR3 protein
TRBJ1-5 | NA | TRBV6-5 | NA | TGTGCCAGCAGTTCCGGATTGAGTTCTGGCGGTCAGCCCCAGCATTTT | CASSSGLSSGGQPQHF
TRBJ2-2 | NA | TRBV9 | NA | TGTGCCAGCAGCGTAGACCCTCTTAACACCGGGGAGCTGTTTTTT | CASSVDPLNTGELFF
TRBJ1-5 | NA | TRBV28 | NA | TGTGCCAGCAGTTCTCCCCGGACTAATCAGCCCCAGCATTTT | CASSSPRTNQPQHF
TRBJ1-1 | NA | TRBV19 | NA | TGTGCCACCGGAGACCGCGGACGGATGAACACTGAAGCTTTCTTT | CATGDRGRMNTEAFF
TRBJ2-7 | NA | TRBV5-6 | NA | TGTGCCAGCAGCTTATCAGGGGTGATCTACGAGCAGTACTTC | CASSLSGVIYEQYF
TRBJ2-5 | once | TRBV19 | NA | TGTGCCAGTAGGAGAATTGGGGAGACCCAGTACTTC | CASRRIGETQYF
TRBJ2-3 | NA | TRBV4-3 | TRBD2 | TGCGCCAGCAGCCAAGGAAGAGCTAGCGGGCAGTATTTT | CASSQGRASGQYF
TRBJ2-7 | few | TRBV6-6 | TRBD2 | TGTGCCAGCAGTTCGCTCGGGACTAGCGGGAGTTACGAGCAGTACTTC | CASSSLGTSGSYEQYF
TRBJ1-2 | NA | TRBV6-6 | NA | TGTGCCAGCAGCCACCTCGCGGGACCCTATGGCTACACCTTC | CASSHLAGPYGYTF
TRBJ1-2 | NA | TRBV5-8 | NA | TGTGCCAGCAGCTTGAACAGGGCTGCCTACACCTTC | CASSLNRAAYTF
TRBJ2-2 | NA | TRBV29-1 | NA | TGCAGCGTTGGGGCAGGGGACCCCGGGGAGCTGTTTTTT | CSVGAGDPGELFF
TRBJ2-2 | NA | TRBV19 | TRBD1 | TGTGCCAGTAGTATGTTGGGACAGGGGACCGGGGAGCTGTTTTTT | CASSMLGQGTGELFF
TRBJ2-7 | NA | TRBV5-6 | NA | TGTGCCAGCGCCTCGGGTTTCAACTCCTACGAGCAGTACTTC | CASASGFNSYEQYF
TRBJ2-1 | NA | TRBV6-2/TRBV6-3 | NA | TGTGCCAGCAGTCCCACTGATTTTGAGCAGTTCTTC | CASSPTDFEQFF
TRBJ1-5 | NA | TRBV6-5 | TRBD1 | TGTGCCAGCAGGCCGGGACAGCGTAGCAATCAGCCCCAGCATTTT | CASRPGQRSNQPQHF
TRBJ2-2 | NA | TRBV6-5 | NA | TGTGCCAGCAGTTACTCGACATCCGCGAACACCGGGGAGCTGTTTTTT | CASSYSTSANTGELFF
TRBJ2-7 | NA | TRBV5-8 | NA | TGTGCCAGCAGCTTACCATTCTACGAGCAGTACTTC | CASSLPFYEQYF
TRBJ1-1 | NA | TRBV27 | NA | TGTGCCAGCAGTTTCACAGGGATGGGGTGGAGCACTGAAGCTTTCTTT | CASSFTGMGWSTEAFF
TRBJ2-7 | few | TRBV2 | TRBD1 | TGTGCCAGCAGTGAAGCTGCCGGGACAGGGGGTTACGAGCAGTACTTC | CASSEAAGTGGYEQYF
TRBJ1-3 | NA | TRBV19 | NA | TGTGCCAGCTCAGGGATGTTGTCGTATGGAAACACCATATATTTT | CASSGMLSYGNTIYF
TRBJ1-1 | NA | TRBV2 | NA | TGTGCCAGGCGGGAGAGGGCGAACACTGAAGCTTTCTTT | CARRERANTEAFF
TRBJ1-6 | NA | TRBV20-1 | NA | TGCAGTGCTAGTGGGACTCCGAGCTCCTATAATTCACCCCTCCACTTT | CSASGTPSSYNSPLHF
TRBJ2-2 | NA | TRBV19 | TRBD1 | TGTGCCAGTAGTAAACGGACAGGGGCGAACACCGGGGAGCTGTTTTTT | CASSKRTGANTGELFF
TRBJ2-1 | NA | TRBV7-3 | TRBD2 | TGTGCCAGCAGCAGGGGGGCTAGCGGGAGGTCCTACAATGAGCAGTTCTTC | CASSRGASGRSYNEQFF
TRBJ2-7 | NA | TRBV27 | NA | TGTGCCAGCAGTTTATCGCCAGGGCCCCTCGAGCAGTACTTC | CASSLSPGPLEQYF
TRBJ2-1 | NA | TRBV18 | NA | TGTGCCAGCTCAGAGTGGACCGCAGGGAATGAGCAGTTCTTC | CASSEWTAGNEQFF
TRBJ1-5 | NA | TRBV19 | NA | TGTGCCAGTATATGGGGGGCAGGGGCTAGCAATCAGCCCCAGCATTTT | CASIWGAGASNQPQHF
TRBJ1-2 | NA | TRBV5-1 | NA | TGCGCCAGCAGCCCCCGGGACGGGGACTATGGCTACACCTTC | CASSPRDGDYGYTF
TRBJ1-6 | few | TRBV30 | NA | TGTGCCTGGAGTGTATGGGGAAAGTTTTCACCCCTCCACTTT | CAWSVWGKFSPLHF
TRBJ1-5 | few | TRBV28 | NA | TGTGCCAGCAGTTCCACCCCGGGACTCCTCAATCAGCCCCAGCATTTT | CASSSTPGLLNQPQHF
TRBJ2-3 | NA | TRBV5-6 | NA | TGTGCCAGCAGCTTGGGGGGGAGCACAGATACGCAGTATTTT | CASSLGGSTDTQYF
TRBJ1-1 | NA | TRBV28 | NA | TGTGCCAGCAGTCCTGGACAGCGCACTGAAGCTTTCTTT | CASSPGQRTEAFF
TRBJ2-7 | NA | TRBV30 | NA | TGTGCCTGGAGTCGCTCCTACGAGCAGTACTTC | CAWSRSYEQYF
TRBJ1-2 | few | TRBV19 | NA | TGTGCCAGTAGTACAGGAGGGGCGTATAATGGCTACACCTTC | CASSTGGAYNGYTF
TRBJ2-3 | NA | TRBV30 | NA | TGTGCCTGGAGTGTAAGAACTACCACAGATACGCAGTATTTT | CAWSVRTTTDTQYF
TRBJ2-5 | NA | TRBV6-5 | NA | TGTGCCAGCAGTCCCCTGGGCGGGGACCAAGAGACCCAGTACTTC | CASSPLGGDQETQYF
TRBJ2-1 | NA | TRBV7-2 | TRBD2 | TGTGCCAGCAGCTTAGATCTAGCGGGAGGCCCTCACCTCTTC | CASSLDLAGGPHLF
TRBJ2-2 | NA | TRBV5-6 | TRBD1 | TGTGCCAGCAACACAGGGGACCGTCTCGGGGAGCTGTTTTTT | CASNTGDRLGELFF
TRBJ2-7 | NA | TRBV5-1 | NA | TGCGCCAGCAGCTTGGGGTCCAGCTCCTACGAGCAGTACTTC | CASSLGSSSYEQYF
TRBJ2-5 | NA | TRBV12-5 | TRBD2 | TGTGCTAGTGGGCCGCCCCTCCCGGGACTAGCGGGGGCCGTGGAGACCCAGTACTTC | CASGPPLPGLAGAVETQYF
TRBJ1-2 | medium-sized | TRBV5-4 | NA | TGTGCCAGCAGCTTGGCCACGGACGGGGCCGCCGGCTACACCTTC | CASSLATDGAAGYTF
TRBJ1-3 | NA | TRBV2 | NA | TGTGCCAGCAGTGAAGCGCCGGGATCAGGCAACACCATATATTTT | CASSEAPGSGNTIYF